A single sample is the source of the 25 T cell receptor beta chains below, sequenced in a study of STAT5B mutations in CD4+ large granular lymphocyte leukemia. Clones were sequenced by immunoSEQ multiplex PCR, and TCRdb holds only the in-frame ones, with some missing. The sample has approximately 40,000 clones, 81% seen once. Sequenced sample: CD4+ T cells from blood buffy coats. The source of these receptors is a human donor in good health.

The chain combines TRBV2 with TRBJ2-7; no firm D call. V was pared by 8 bases and J by 4 bases, with 18 bases between. The length of the CDR3 is 14 residues. From germline, CDR1 is SNHLY and CDR2 FYNNEI. The CDR3 coding sequence is TGTGCCAGCTGCTGCGCCTGGGAAGATTACGAGCAGTACTTC. Protein product: CASCCAWEDYEQYF. Supplemented by reference TRBV2 and TRBJ2-7, the full variable domain reads EPEVTQTPSHQVTQMGQEVILRCVPISNHLYFYWYRQILGQKVEFLVSFYNNEISEKSEIFDDQFSVERPDGSNFTLKIRSTKLEDSAMYFCASCCAWEDYEQYFGPGTRLTVT.

V is TRBV18 and J is TRBJ2-7; D not certain. The V and J ends lost 3 bases and 2 bases respectively, with 11 bases between them. Per germline, CDR1 KGHSH and CDR2 LQKENI. This CDR3 is 14 amino acids long. The DNA of the CDR3 is TGTGCCAGCTCACCTCCCCCGGCTGCCTACGAGCAGTACTTC. This codes for CASSPPPAAYEQYF.

This sequence joins TRBV2 and TRBJ1-5, with D tentatively TRBD1 (5 bases). Trimming pared 5 bases from V and 0 bases from J, leaving 14 bases between. CDR1 and CDR2 (germline): SNHLY, FYNNEI. CDR3 size: 16 residues. Here the CDR3 DNA reads TGTGCCAGCAGTCTCGGGACTCTCAATAGCAATCAGCCCCAGCATTTT. Protein: CASSLGTLNSNQPQHF.

The chain employs TRBV7-2 and TRBJ2-2; 11 bases are a match to TRBD2. V shed 1 base and J 5 bases; nucleotides not matched to a gene: 0. Germline V gene data show CDR1 as SGHTA and CDR2 as FQGNSA. This CDR3 is built from 15 residues. Here the CDR3 DNA reads TGTGCCAGCAGCTTAGTAGCGGGAGGGACCGGGGAGCTGTTTTTT. It translates to CASSLVAGGTGELFF.

The rearrangement uses TRBV11-3 and TRBJ2-7; 9 bases agree with TRBD2. The germline gives CDR1 SGHNT, CDR2 YENEEA. V gave up 5 bases and J gave up 3 bases; unmatched junction bases: 8. The CDR3 covers 15 residues. The CDR3 region is CASSVMTSGVYEQYF. CDR3 in DNA: TGTGCCAGCAGCGTAATGACTAGCGGAGTCTACGAGCAGTACTTC.

This clone was seen only a few times. J is TRBJ1-2 and V is TRBV7-2; D unresolved. CDR1 and CDR2 from the germline V gene are SGHTA and FQGNSA. This CDR3 has 14 residues. V lost 5 bases and J lost 4, with 14 bases in between. The DNA for the CDR3 is TGTGCCAGCAGCCACGGTCGACGGCGCTATGGCTACACCTTC. Its translation: CASSHGRRRYGYTF.

The chain carries TRBV2 and TRBJ2-2; tentative D call: TRBD1 (6 bases). Germline V gene lookup returns CDR1 SNHLY and CDR2 FYNNEI. CDR3 length equals 16 residues. V lost 4 bases to trimming and J lost 5 bases, with 17 bases between them. CDR3 coding DNA: TGTGCCAGCAGTGTTACCAGGGGTCTAGGAACCGGGGAGCTGTTTTTT. It encodes CASSVTRGLGTGELFF.

This rearrangement joins TRBV5-1 to TRBJ2-3; 10 bases fit TRBD1. Trimming at V came to 1 base and at J to 4 bases, leaving 6 bases not matched to a gene. The CDR3 has 16 residues. Germline CDR1 SGHRS, CDR2 YFSETQ. CDR3: CASSLLGQGVSDTQYF. CDR3 nucleotide sequence: TGCGCCAGCAGCTTGCTCGGACAGGGGGTCTCAGATACGCAGTATTTT.

The CDR3 bases are TGTGCCAGCAGCACCTCAGGTTTGGGCACAGATACGCAGTATTTT. Translated, it gives CASSTSGLGTDTQYF. The chain employs TRBV7-9 and TRBJ2-3, with D unclear. CDR3 size: 15 residues. V gave up 5 bases and J gave up 1 base, with 13 bases separating them. The germline V gene has CDR1 SEHNR and CDR2 FQNEAQ (reference sequence).

The chain employs TRBV2 and TRBJ1-2, with a possible D match to TRBD1 (6 bases). The CDR3 sequence is 14 residues long. The germline gives CDR1 SNHLY, CDR2 FYNNEI. Trimming pared 7 bases from V and 3 bases from J, leaving 15 bases between. CDR3: CASIMGKGDYGYTF. CDR3 nucleotides: TGTGCCAGCATCATGGGAAAGGGGGACTATGGCTACACCTTC. The full variable domain, its missing parts supplied by reference TRBV2 and TRBJ1-2, is EPEVTQTPSHQVTQMGQEVILRCVPISNHLYFYWYRQILGQKVEFLVSFYNNEISEKSEIFDDQFSVERPDGSNFTLKIRSTKLEDSAMYFCASIMGKGDYGYTFGSGTRLTVV.

The chain links TRBV4-1 to TRBJ2-5; no firm D call. CDR3 length: 15 amino acids. Trimming shortened V by 4 bases and J by 0 bases, and 12 bases separated the two germline ends. The germline V gene has CDR1 MGHRA and CDR2 YSYEKL. In nucleotides, the CDR3 is TGCGCCAGCAGCCCGGAGTTGTCCCACCAAGAGACCCAGTACTTC. The encoded protein is CASSPELSHQETQYF.

The chain carries TRBV2 and TRBJ1-2, with 10 bases aligning to TRBD1. This CDR3 spans 15 amino acids. The V segment lost 1 base and the J segment 1 base; nucleotides outside the gene matches: 0. Germline V CDR1 and CDR2: SNHLY, FYNNEI. For the CDR3, the DNA is TGTGCCAGCAGTGAAGGGACAGGGGGTAACTATGGCTACACCTTC. Residues: CASSEGTGGNYGYTF.

This clone was counted a few times. The chain couples TRBV6-1 to TRBJ1-5; the D is unclear. V was cut by 3 bases and J by 4 bases, with 19 bases left in between. In germline, CDR1 is MNHNS, CDR2 SASEGT. This CDR3 comprises 17 residues. CDR3 bases: TGTGCCAGCAGTGATACCTCCAACCGAAGAACTAATCAGCCCCAGCATTTT. Encoded protein: CASSDTSNRRTNQPQHF.

This clone appeared a few times. This chain links TRBV19 with TRBJ1-1, with D hard to call. There are 14 residues in the CDR3. Trimming left V 6 bases short and J 0 bases short, with 11 bases between. Germline CDR1 LNHDA, CDR2 SQIVND (reference sequence). In nucleotides, the CDR3 is TGTGCCAGTAGCAAAGAGTCGATGAACACTGAAGCTTTCTTT. Translated: CASSKESMNTEAFF.

V gene TRBV11-2 combines with J gene TRBJ2-1; D not resolved. From germline, CDR1 is SGHAT and CDR2 FQNNGV. The CDR3 totals 14 residues. Trimming left V 6 bases short and J 2 bases short, with 11 bases between. This chain's CDR3 is CASSPQVAYNEQFF. The CDR3 region has the DNA TGTGCCAGCAGTCCCCAGGTGGCCTACAATGAGCAGTTCTTC. The entire variable domain, with the rest obtained from reference TRBV11-2 and TRBJ2-1, is as follows: EAGVAQSPRYKIIEKRQSVAFWCNPISGHATLYWYQQILGQGPKLLIQFQNNGVVDDSQLPKDRFSAERLKGVDSTLKIQPAKLEDSAVYLCASSPQVAYNEQFFGPGTRLTVL.

The chain recombines TRBV6-4 with TRBJ2-7; D may be TRBD1 (6 bases). Germline-derived CDR1 and CDR2 are MRHNA and SNTAGT. This CDR3 has 17 residues. Trimming took off 8 bases at V and 3 bases at J, with 26 bases between the two ends. The CDR3 here is CASSDPGAAPTNYEQYF. The CDR3 DNA sequence: TGTGCCAGCTCGGACCCAGGGGCCGCTCCTACAAACTACGAGCAGTACTTC.

V and J are TRBV14 and TRBJ2-2; D possibly corresponds to TRBD1 (5 bases). Germline assignment: CDR1 SGHDN and CDR2 FVKESK. Trimming removed 4 bases at V and 1 base at J, with 13 bases between. The CDR3 covers 16 residues. CDR3 region: CASSPVQDLNTGELFF. The CDR3 bases are TGTGCCAGCAGCCCAGTACAGGACCTGAACACCGGGGAGCTGTTTTTT.

The J gene is TRBJ2-2, the V gene TRBV6-5; unclear D gene. V lost 6 bases and J lost 3, with 14 bases in between. The CDR3 has 15 amino acids. Germline-derived CDR1 and CDR2 are MNHEY and SVGAGI. The CDR3 DNA reads TGTGCCAGCAGCACCGATCCCTCCGACACCGGGGAGCTGTTTTTT. It translates to CASSTDPSDTGELFF.

The V and J genes are TRBV29-1 and TRBJ2-1, with D perhaps matching TRBD2 (7 bases). Between the trimmed V and J ends, which lost 6 bases and 3 bases, there was a span of 18 bases. The CDR3 spans 15 residues. The V gene's germline CDR1 is SQVTM and CDR2 ANQGSEA. This CDR3 reads CSVGGGGADYNEQFF. The DNA for the CDR3 is TGCAGCGTCGGAGGGGGGGGAGCGGACTACAATGAGCAGTTCTTC.

The chain uses TRBV9 and TRBJ1-1, with unresolved D. The CDR3 is 14 amino acids. Trimming left V 4 bases short and J 6 bases short, with 16 bases between. CDR1 and CDR2 (germline): SGDLS, YYNGEE. CDR3 loop: CASSSLYGSSEAFF. DNA of the CDR3: TGTGCCAGCAGCTCCCTCTACGGGAGTTCTGAAGCTTTCTTT.

The chain recombines TRBV7-8 with TRBJ2-2, with 8 bases matching TRBD2. Trimming removed 4 bases from V and 4 bases from J; junction bases left unmatched: 11. The CDR3 extends over 17 amino acids. Germline V lookup: CDR1 SGHVS, CDR2 FQNEAQ. Here the CDR3 DNA reads TGTGCCAGCAGCTCCCACCCCCCGGGAGGGTCCACCGGGGAGCTGTTTTTT. This translates into CASSSHPPGGSTGELFF.

The chain couples TRBV6-1 to TRBJ2-7; TRBD1 might be the D (6 bases). The CDR3 consists of 12 residues. The ends were cut back, 4 bases at V and 6 bases at J, with 10 bases in the middle. Germline values: CDR1 MNHNS, CDR2 SASEGT. CDR3 sequence: CASSGQVGEQYF. The DNA for the CDR3 is TGTGCCAGCAGTGGACAGGTAGGCGAGCAGTACTTC.

This chain links TRBV28 with TRBJ1-1; TRBD1 matches at 9 bases. V gave up 2 bases and J gave up 5 bases; unmatched junction bases: 0. The length of the CDR3 is 13 residues. Germline CDR1 and CDR2: MDHEN and SYDVKM. CDR3 residues: CASSLGTGTEAFF. CDR3 nucleotides: TGTGCCAGCAGTTTAGGGACAGGGACTGAAGCTTTCTTT.

This sequence joins TRBV7-8 and TRBJ2-1, with unresolved D. The CDR3 runs to 15 residues. Trimming pared 3 bases from V and 0 bases from J, leaving 9 bases between. Germline V gene data show CDR1 as SGHVS and CDR2 as FQNEAQ. The chain's CDR3 is CASSLGSFSYNEQFF. The DNA for the CDR3 is TGTGCCAGCAGCTTGGGATCCTTCTCCTACAATGAGCAGTTCTTC.

V and J are TRBV18 and TRBJ2-1, with D perhaps being TRBD1 or TRBD2 (5 bases each). Germline V gene data show CDR1 as KGHSH and CDR2 as LQKENI. V lost 3 bases and J lost 6, with 12 bases in between. The CDR3 sequence is 14 residues long. CDR3 in DNA: TGTGCCAGCTCACCCGGGACCGCAGTCAATGAGCAGTTCTTC. Its protein is CASSPGTAVNEQFF.